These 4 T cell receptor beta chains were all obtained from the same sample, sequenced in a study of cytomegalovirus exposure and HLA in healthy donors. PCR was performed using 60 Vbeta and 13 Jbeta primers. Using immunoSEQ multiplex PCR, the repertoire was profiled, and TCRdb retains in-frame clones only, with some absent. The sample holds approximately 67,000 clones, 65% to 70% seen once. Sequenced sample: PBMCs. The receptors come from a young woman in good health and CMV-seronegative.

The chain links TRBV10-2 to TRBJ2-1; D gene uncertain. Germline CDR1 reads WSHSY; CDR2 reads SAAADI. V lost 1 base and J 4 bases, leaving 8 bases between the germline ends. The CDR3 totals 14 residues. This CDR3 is CASSEFLEYNEQFF. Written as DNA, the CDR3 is TGCGCCAGCAGTGAGTTCCTGGAGTACAATGAGCAGTTCTTC.

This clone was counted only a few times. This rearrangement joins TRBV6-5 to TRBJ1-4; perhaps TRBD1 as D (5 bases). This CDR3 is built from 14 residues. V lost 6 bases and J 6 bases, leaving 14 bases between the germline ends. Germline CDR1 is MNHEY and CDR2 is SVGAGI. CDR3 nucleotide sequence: TGTGCCAGCAGAAGCGGGACGGAGTATGAAAAACTGTTTTTT. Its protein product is CASRSGTEYEKLFF.

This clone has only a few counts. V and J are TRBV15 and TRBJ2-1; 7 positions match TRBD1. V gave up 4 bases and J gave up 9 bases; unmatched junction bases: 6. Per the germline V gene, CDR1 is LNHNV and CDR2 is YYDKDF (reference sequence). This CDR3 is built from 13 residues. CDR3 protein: CATSNRQGREQFF. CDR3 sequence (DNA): TGTGCCACCAGCAATAGACAGGGCCGTGAGCAGTTCTTC.

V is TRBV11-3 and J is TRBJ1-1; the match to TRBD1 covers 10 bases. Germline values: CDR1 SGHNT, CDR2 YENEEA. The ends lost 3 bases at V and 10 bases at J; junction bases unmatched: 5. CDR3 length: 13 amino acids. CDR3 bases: TGTGCCAGCAGCTTCGGACAGGGGGGAGTAGCTTTCTTT. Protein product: CASSFGQGGVAFF.